Below, one T cell receptor (beta chain) is given with its context. Its antigen is currently unknown. Trimming took off 6 bases at V and 7 bases at J, with 9 bases between the two ends. The CDR3 is made up of 12 amino acids. CDR1 and CDR2 (germline): KGHSH, LQKENI. Libraries were prepared by immunoSEQ multiplex PCR; TCRdb keeps only in-frame clonotypes and omits some of them. This sample has 50,000 to 75,000 clones, with 75% to 90% found just once. The sample comes from a study of memory CD4+ T cells and cytomegalovirus serostatus. Study results and caveats: CD4+ memory repertoires contained about 40% of the roughly 150 reported CMV TCRbeta sequences.

The sort gate was single viable CD3+CD4+CD8-CD45RO+ cells for memory CD4+ T cells. This clonotype was sampled from an adult in good health and CMV-seronegative. The sequenced sample was memory CD4+ T cells from blood. The chain is built from TRBV18 and TRBJ1-4; D is unclear. The CDR3 nucleotides read TGTGCCAGCTCCCCCGGTAGTGAAAAACTGTTTTTT. It codes for CASSPGSEKLFF.